One T cell receptor beta chain is described in this entry. Its antigen is undetermined. The germline gene is not matched at one end of the junction; a read error may be the cause. CD8+CD57+ cell expansion, shown by flow cytometry, had occurred in the patients selected for sequencing. Among the patients, all had severe acquired aplastic anemia. The template for TCR beta VDJ and CDR3 sequence profiling was genomic DNA. TCRdb re-analysed the reads in MiXCR, keeping a single row per CDR3 protein. The data hold approximately 130,000 distinct CDR3 sequences, with about 40% observed a single time. Per the germline V gene, CDR1 is SEHNR and CDR2 is FQNEAQ (reference sequence). The CDR3 totals 14 residues. The source of the sample is a study of CD8+CD57+ T cells in acquired aplastic anemia. Study-level information: Mean yield of DNA from sorted CD4+ and CD8+ cells was 3 to 3.5 ug. Study findings and constraints: In common between the patients and the controls were around 29 CD8+ CDR3 sequences. Statistical testing detected no significant gap in CD8+ Simpson's diversity between patients and controls.

The V and J genes are TRBV7-9 and TRBJ1-1, with 10 bases fitting TRBD1. Sequencing was performed on sorted CD4+, CD8+, or CD8+CD57+ T cells (not recorded which) from PBMCs. This receptor was identified in a human donor with aplastic anemia. The CDR3 nucleotides are TGTGCCAGCAGCAGGGGACAGGGGAACGCTGAAGCTTTCTTT. It encodes CASSRGQGNAEAFF.